The 8 T cell receptor beta chains reported below all come from one sample, sequenced in a study of T cell responses to AZD1222 COVID-19 vaccine. Repertoires were generated with immunoSEQ multiplex PCR, while TCRdb's copy carries only in-frame clones and drops some. The sample consists of fewer than 200,000 clones, around 89% of them appearing once. The sequences come from peripheral blood, collected on day 0 of AZD1222 vaccination. These receptors originate from an adult in good health.

The V call is TRBV5-1, the J call TRBJ2-2, with D maybe TRBD1 (6 bases). CDR3 length: 15 residues. Germline-derived CDR1 and CDR2 are SGHRS and YFSETQ. V was trimmed by 1 base and J by 5 bases, leaving 12 bases between them. The CDR3: CASSLLQGLTGELFF. The CDR3 nucleotides read TGCGCCAGCAGCTTGCTTCAGGGGTTAACCGGGGAGCTGTTTTTT.

This sequence joins TRBV7-3 and TRBJ1-3, with D perhaps matching TRBD1 (6 bases). This CDR3 has 15 residues. Trimming stripped 3 bases from V and 2 bases from J, with 11 bases between. The germline V gene has CDR1 SGHTA and CDR2 FQGTGA. The CDR3 is CASSLFEGAGNTIYF. The CDR3 nucleotides are TGTGCCAGCAGCTTGTTCGAGGGGGCTGGAAACACCATATATTTT.

The J gene is TRBJ1-3, the V gene TRBV6-6; D is unresolved. Trimming took 5 bases from V and 4 from J, leaving 6 bases between them. This CDR3 has 12 amino acids. Germline V CDR1 and CDR2: MNHNY, SVGAGI (reference sequence). The CDR3 here is CASSNTGNTIYF. In DNA, the CDR3 is TGTGCCAGCAGTAACACAGGAAACACCATATATTTT.

The V and J genes are TRBV19 and TRBJ2-3; 9 nucleotides align to TRBD2. Losses at the gene ends were 6 bases for V and 0 bases for J; bases not matched to a gene: 7. In germline, CDR1 is LNHDA, CDR2 SQIVND (reference sequence). This CDR3 is built from 16 residues. CDR3 bases: TGTGCCAGTAGAATCAGCGGGGGGTCTAGCACAGATACGCAGTATTTT. Protein sequence: CASRISGGSSTDTQYF.

The rearrangement uses TRBV6-1 and TRBJ2-1; 11 bases agree with TRBD2. V lost 1 base, J lost 3 bases, and 2 bases stayed unmatched. Germline values: CDR1 MNHNS, CDR2 SASEGT. CDR3 length equals 16 residues. CDR3 protein: CASSEGLAGRYNEQFF. The CDR3 coding sequence is TGTGCCAGCAGTGAAGGACTAGCGGGACGCTACAATGAGCAGTTCTTC.

This clone was seen a handful of times. The V gene is TRBV9, the J gene TRBJ2-3; D perhaps matches TRBD1 (6 bases). The CDR3 is 14 amino acids. Trimming took off 4 bases at V and 0 bases at J, with 9 bases between the two ends. The germline V gene has CDR1 SGDLS and CDR2 YYNGEE. The CDR3 region is CASSRDRSTDTQYF. In DNA, the CDR3 is TGTGCCAGCAGCCGAGACAGGAGCACAGATACGCAGTATTTT.

This chain joins TRBV4-3 and TRBJ2-1; 8 nucleotides align to TRBD2. Trimming took 4 bases from V and 7 from J; bases not matched to a gene: 6. Per the germline V gene, CDR1 is LGHNA and CDR2 is YSLEER. The CDR3 consists of 14 residues. DNA of the CDR3: TGCGCCAGCAGCCCCGGGAGGGCCGGGAATGAGCAGTTCTTC. Translating it yields CASSPGRAGNEQFF.

The chain has TRBV30 and TRBJ1-5, with a tentative D call TRBD1 (5 bases). V lost 0 bases and J lost 9, with 15 bases in between. Germline lookup yields CDR1 GTSNPN and CDR2 SVGIG (reference sequence). There are 14 residues in the CDR3. The CDR3 spells CAWSVWGDGRPQHF. The DNA of the CDR3 is TGTGCCTGGAGTGTATGGGGGGATGGACGGCCCCAGCATTTT. Looking up the rest from reference TRBV30 and TRBJ1-5 gives the full variable domain: SQTIHQWPATLVQPVGSPLSLECTVEGTSNPNLYWYRQAAGRGLQLLFYSVGIGQISSEVPQNLSASRPQDRQFILSSKKLLLSDSGFYLCAWSVWGDGRPQHFGDGTRLSIL.